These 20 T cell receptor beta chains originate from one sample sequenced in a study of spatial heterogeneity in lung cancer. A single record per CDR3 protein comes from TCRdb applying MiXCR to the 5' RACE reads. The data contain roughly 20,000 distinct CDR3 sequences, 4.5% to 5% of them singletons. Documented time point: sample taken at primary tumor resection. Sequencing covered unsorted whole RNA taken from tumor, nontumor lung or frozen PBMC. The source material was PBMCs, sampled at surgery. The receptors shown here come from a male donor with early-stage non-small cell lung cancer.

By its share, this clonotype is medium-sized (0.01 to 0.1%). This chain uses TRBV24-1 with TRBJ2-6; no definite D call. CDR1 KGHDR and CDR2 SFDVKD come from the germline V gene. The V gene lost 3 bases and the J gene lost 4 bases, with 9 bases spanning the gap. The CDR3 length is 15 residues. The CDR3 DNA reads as TGTGCCACCAGTGATCCCCGCTCCGGGGCCAACGTCCTGACTTTC. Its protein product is CATSDPRSGANVLTF.

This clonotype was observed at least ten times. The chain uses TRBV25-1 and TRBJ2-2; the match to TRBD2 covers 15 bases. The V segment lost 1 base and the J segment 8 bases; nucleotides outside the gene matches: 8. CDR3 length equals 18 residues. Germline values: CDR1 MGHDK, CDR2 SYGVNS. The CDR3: CASSEFQNGLAGGGELFF. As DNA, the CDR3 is TGTGCCAGCAGTGAATTTCAGAACGGACTAGCGGGAGGGGGGGAGCTGTTTTTT.

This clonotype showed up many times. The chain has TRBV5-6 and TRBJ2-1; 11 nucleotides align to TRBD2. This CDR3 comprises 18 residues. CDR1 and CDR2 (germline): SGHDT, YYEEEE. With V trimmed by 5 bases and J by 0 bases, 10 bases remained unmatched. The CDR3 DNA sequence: TGTGCCAGCAGTCTTACTAGCGGGGGTAATCCCTCCTACAATGAGCAGTTCTTC. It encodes CASSLTSGGNPSYNEQFF.

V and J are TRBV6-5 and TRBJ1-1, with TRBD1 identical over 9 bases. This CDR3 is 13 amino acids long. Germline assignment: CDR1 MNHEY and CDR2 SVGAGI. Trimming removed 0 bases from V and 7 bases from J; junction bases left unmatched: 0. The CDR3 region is CASSYSGQGEAFF. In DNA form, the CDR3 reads TGTGCCAGCAGTTACTCGGGACAGGGTGAAGCTTTCTTT.

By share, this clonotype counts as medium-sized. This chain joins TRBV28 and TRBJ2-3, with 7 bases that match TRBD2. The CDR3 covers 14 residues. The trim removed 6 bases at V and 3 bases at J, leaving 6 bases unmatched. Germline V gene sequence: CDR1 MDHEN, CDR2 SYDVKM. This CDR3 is CASSSGGGTDTQYF. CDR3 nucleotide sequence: TGTGCCAGCAGCAGTGGCGGGGGAACAGATACGCAGTATTTT.

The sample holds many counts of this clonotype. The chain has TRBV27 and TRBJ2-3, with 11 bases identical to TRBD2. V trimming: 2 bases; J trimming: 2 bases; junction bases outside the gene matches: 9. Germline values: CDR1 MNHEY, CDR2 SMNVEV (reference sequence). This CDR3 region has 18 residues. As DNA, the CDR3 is TGTGCCAGCAGTTTAGGGTTAGCGGGGGGGCTTAACACAGATACGCAGTATTTT. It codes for CASSLGLAGGLNTDTQYF.

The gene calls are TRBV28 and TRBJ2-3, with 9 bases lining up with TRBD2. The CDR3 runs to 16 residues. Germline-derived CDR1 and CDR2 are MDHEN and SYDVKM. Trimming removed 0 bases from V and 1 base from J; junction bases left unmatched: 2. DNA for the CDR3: TGTGCCAGCAGTTTATGGCGGACTAGCGGCACAGATACGCAGTATTTT. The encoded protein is CASSLWRTSGTDTQYF.

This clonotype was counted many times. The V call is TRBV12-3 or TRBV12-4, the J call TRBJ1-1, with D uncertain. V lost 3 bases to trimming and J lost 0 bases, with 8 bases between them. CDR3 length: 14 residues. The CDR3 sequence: CASSFLGVNTEAFF. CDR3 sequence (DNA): TGTGCCAGCAGTTTTTTAGGAGTGAACACTGAAGCTTTCTTT.

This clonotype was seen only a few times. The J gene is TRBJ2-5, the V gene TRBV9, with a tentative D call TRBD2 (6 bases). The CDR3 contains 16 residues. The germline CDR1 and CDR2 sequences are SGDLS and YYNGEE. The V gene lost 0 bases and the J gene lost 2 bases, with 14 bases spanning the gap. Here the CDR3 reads CASSVGTIGQQETQYF. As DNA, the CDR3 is TGTGCCAGCAGCGTAGGGACTATCGGGCAGCAAGAGACCCAGTACTTC.

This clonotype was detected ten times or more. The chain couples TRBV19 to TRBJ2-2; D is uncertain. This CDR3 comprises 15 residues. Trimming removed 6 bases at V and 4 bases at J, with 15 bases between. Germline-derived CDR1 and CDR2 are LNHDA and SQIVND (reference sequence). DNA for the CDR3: TGTGCCAGTAGCCCTCTGTCAGCCCTCACCGGGGAGCTGTTTTTT. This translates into CASSPLSALTGELFF.

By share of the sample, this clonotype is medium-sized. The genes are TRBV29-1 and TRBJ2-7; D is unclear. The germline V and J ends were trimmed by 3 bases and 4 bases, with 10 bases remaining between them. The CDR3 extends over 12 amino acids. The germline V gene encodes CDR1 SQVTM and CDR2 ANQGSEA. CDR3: CSVESSGYEQYF. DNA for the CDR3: TGCAGCGTTGAGTCCTCCGGATACGAGCAGTACTTC.

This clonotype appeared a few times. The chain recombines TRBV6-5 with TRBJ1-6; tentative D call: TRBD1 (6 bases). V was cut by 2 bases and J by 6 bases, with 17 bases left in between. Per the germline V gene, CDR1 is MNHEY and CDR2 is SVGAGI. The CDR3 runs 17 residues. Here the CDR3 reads CASSYGTYGGSNSPLHF. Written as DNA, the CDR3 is TGTGCCAGCAGTTACGGAACGTATGGGGGCAGTAATTCACCCCTCCACTTT.

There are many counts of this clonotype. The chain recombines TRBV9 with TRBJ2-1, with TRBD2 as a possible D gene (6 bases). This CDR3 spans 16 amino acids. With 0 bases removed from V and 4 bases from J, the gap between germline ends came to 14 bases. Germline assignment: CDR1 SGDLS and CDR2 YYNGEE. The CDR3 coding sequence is TGTGCCAGCAGCGTAGCTAGAATTAGCGGATACAATGAGCAGTTCTTC. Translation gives CASSVARISGYNEQFF.

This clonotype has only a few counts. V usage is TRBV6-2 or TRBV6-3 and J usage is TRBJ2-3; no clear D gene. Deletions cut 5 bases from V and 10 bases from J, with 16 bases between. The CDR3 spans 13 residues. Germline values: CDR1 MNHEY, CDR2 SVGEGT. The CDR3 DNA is TGTGCCAGCAGTACCACAGCGACATCCTCGCAGTATTTT. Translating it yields CASSTTATSSQYF.

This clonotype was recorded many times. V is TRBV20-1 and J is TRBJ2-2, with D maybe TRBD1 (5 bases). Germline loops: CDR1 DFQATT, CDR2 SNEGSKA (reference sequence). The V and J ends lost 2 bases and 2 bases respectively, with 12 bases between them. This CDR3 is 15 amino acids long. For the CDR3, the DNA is TGCAGTGCTAGATGGGGCAGACCAAACACCGGGGAGCTGTTTTTT. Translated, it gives CSARWGRPNTGELFF.

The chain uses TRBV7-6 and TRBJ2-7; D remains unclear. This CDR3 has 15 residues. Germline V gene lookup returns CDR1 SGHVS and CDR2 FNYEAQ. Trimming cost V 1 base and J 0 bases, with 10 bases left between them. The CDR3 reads CASSLEVGSSYEQYF. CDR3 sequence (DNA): TGTGCCAGCAGCTTAGAGGTGGGATCCTCCTACGAGCAGTACTTC.

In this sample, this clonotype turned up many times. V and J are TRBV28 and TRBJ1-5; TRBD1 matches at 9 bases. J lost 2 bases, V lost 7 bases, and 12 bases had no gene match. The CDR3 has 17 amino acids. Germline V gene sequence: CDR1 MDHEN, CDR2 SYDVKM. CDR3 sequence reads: CASTRGTGTVGNQPQHF. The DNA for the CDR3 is TGTGCCAGCACTCGCGGGACAGGGACGGTGGGCAATCAGCCCCAGCATTTT.

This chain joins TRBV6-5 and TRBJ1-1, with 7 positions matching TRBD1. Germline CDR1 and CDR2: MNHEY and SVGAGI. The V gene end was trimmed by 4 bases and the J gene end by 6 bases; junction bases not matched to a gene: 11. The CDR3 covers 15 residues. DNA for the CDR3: TGTGCCAGCAGTTCCCAGGGGGGGCTCGTCGCTGAAGCTTTCTTT. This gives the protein CASSSQGGLVAEAFF.

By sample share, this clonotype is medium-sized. The CDR3, as DNA: TGTGCCACCAGTGAAGAGGGGGGTGAGCAGTTCTTC. It is translated as CATSEEGGEQFF. V gene TRBV24-1 combines with J gene TRBJ2-1, with D perhaps assigned TRBD1 or TRBD2 (6 bases each). CDR3 size: 12 residues. V was clipped by 4 bases and J by 9 bases, with 9 bases between them. Germline values: CDR1 KGHDR, CDR2 SFDVKD.

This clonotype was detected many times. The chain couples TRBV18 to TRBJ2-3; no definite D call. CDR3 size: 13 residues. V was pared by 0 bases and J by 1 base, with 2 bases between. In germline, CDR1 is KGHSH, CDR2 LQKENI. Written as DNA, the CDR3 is TGTGCCAGCTCACCACCGGGCACAGATACGCAGTATTTT. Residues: CASSPPGTDTQYF.